This T cell receptor (beta chain) was profiled in a study of T cell responses to AZD1222 COVID-19 vaccine. Study-wide results and caveats: Most donors were white British, females outnumbered males, and clonal diversity was possibly underestimated.

Assay used: immunoSEQ multiplex PCR; TCRdb lists only in-frame clones, some missing. The sample holds 150,000 to 250,000 clones, about 94% seen once. Germline loops: CDR1 MNHNY, CDR2 SVGAGI (reference sequence). V was pared by 6 bases and J by 7 bases, with 7 bases between. This CDR3 is 12 amino acids long. On this clone itself: What it binds is unknown.

V gene TRBV6-6 combines with J gene TRBJ1-6; no firm D call. Sequences were derived from peripheral blood, sampled 28 days after the second AZD1222 dose. The TCR sequence derives from an adult who received the AZD1222 COVID-19 vaccine. The CDR3 reads CASSLLNSPLHF. The CDR3 DNA reads as TGTGCCAGCAGCCTACTAAATTCACCCCTCCACTTT.